Presented here are 21 T cell receptor beta chains from one specimen sequenced in a study of blood T cell repertoires in COVID-19 (TCRdb year 2020). Libraries were built with the immunoSEQ multiplex PCR assay. Held by TCRdb, this immuneACCESS table contains in-frame sequences only and omits some clones. Under half of the omission traces to an unresolved V gene where checked; the cause of the rest is unknown. In this sample the table shows approximately 80,000 clones, about nine tenths of which occur a single time. The ten biggest clones cover 9.1% of the sample. The material sequenced was peripheral blood. These TCRs come from a human donor in a cohort sampled during active COVID-19.

The chain carries TRBV19 and TRBJ2-5; tentative D call: TRBD1 (6 bases). Trimming left V 6 bases short and J 1 base short, with 15 bases between. The CDR3 runs 15 residues. Germline lookup yields CDR1 LNHDA and CDR2 SQIVND (reference sequence). The CDR3 DNA follows: TGTGCCAGTAGCAATAGCAGGGGAATCCAAGAGACCCAGTACTTC. This gives the protein CASSNSRGIQETQYF.

The chain couples TRBV9 to TRBJ2-7, with TRBD2 matching over 8 bases. Germline V CDR1 and CDR2: SGDLS, YYNGEE. J gave up 1 base and V 0 bases, and 6 bases lay outside the gene matches. This CDR3 is 16 amino acids long. In DNA, the CDR3 is TGTGCCAGCAGCGTAGTTGGCGCGGGAGGTTCCTACGAGCAGTACTTC. Its translation is CASSVVGAGGSYEQYF.

The chain uses TRBV3-1 (or the pseudogene TRBV3-2) and TRBJ1-6, with 7 bases fitting TRBD1. Germline CDR1 and CDR2: LGHDT and YNNKEL (reference sequence). J gave up 4 bases and V 4 bases, and 4 bases lay outside the gene matches. The CDR3 runs 15 residues. The CDR3 is CASSPLGQYNSPLHF. The CDR3 DNA reads TGTGCCAGCAGCCCCTTGGGACAGTATAATTCACCCCTCCACTTT.

This clone was recorded only once. V is TRBV3-1 (or the pseudogene TRBV3-2) and J is TRBJ1-1; possibly TRBD1 for D (5 bases). Trimming removed 5 bases at V and 1 base at J, with 11 bases between. The CDR3 runs to 14 residues. Per the germline V gene, CDR1 is LGHDT and CDR2 is YNNKEL (reference sequence). Here the CDR3 reads CASSGIDRNTEAFF. Here the CDR3 DNA reads TGTGCCAGCAGCGGTATTGACAGGAACACTGAAGCTTTCTTT.

The chain carries TRBV13 and TRBJ1-2, with a weak D call TRBD1 (5 bases). Germline assignment: CDR1 PRHDT and CDR2 FYEKMQ (reference sequence). The CDR3 is 14 residues long. V lost 2 bases, J lost 9 bases, and 16 bases lay in between. CDR3 region: CASSLSLGQGSYTF. As DNA, the CDR3 is TGTGCCAGCAGCTTAAGTTTGGGGCAGGGCAGCTACACCTTC.

V usage is TRBV5-1 and J usage is TRBJ1-1, with a tentative D call TRBD1 (5 bases). Between the trimmed V and J ends, which lost 4 bases and 4 bases, there was a span of 26 bases. Germline V gives CDR1 SGHRS, CDR2 YFSETQ. This CDR3 contains 18 residues. In nucleotides, the CDR3 is TGCGCCAGCAGCACGAGGGGACGGGGTATGGGGGGTAGCACTGAAGCTTTCTTT. This encodes CASSTRGRGMGGSTEAFF.

This clone was seen only a few times. One junction end does not reproduce the germline sequence, and a read error may be involved. The chain links TRBV2 to TRBJ2-7; TRBD1 is a possible D gene (6 bases). The CDR3 loop spans 15 amino acids. The V gene's germline CDR1 is SNHLY and CDR2 FYNNEI. The chain's CDR3 is CASSLGQIIIYAQYF. The CDR3 DNA reads as TGTGCCAGCAGTCTAGGACAGATCATCATATACGCGCAGTACTTC.

In this sample, this clone turned up a few times. The CDR3 here is CASSKDRTYGYTF. DNA for the CDR3: TGTGCCAGCAGTAAGGACAGGACCTATGGCTACACCTTC. The chain carries TRBV6-5 and TRBJ1-2, with 7 nucleotides matching TRBD1. V lost 5 bases, J lost 4 bases, and 4 bases stayed unmatched. CDR1 MNHEY and CDR2 SVGAGI come from the germline V gene. This CDR3 has 13 amino acids.

Written as DNA, the CDR3 is TGCGCCAGCAGCCAAGAAAGGGGGCAGGCTAATGAAAAACTGTTTTTT. This translates into CASSQERGQANEKLFF. V is TRBV4-1 and J is TRBJ1-4; 7 nucleotides match TRBD1. Germline values: CDR1 MGHRA, CDR2 YSYEKL. The CDR3 consists of 16 residues. V was pared by 0 bases and J by 3 bases, with 4 bases of the junction left unmatched.

The J gene is TRBJ2-7, the V gene TRBV27; 8 bases match TRBD1. CDR1 is MNHEY and CDR2 is SMNVEV in the germline V gene (reference sequence). The CDR3 is 16 amino acids. Trimming took 5 bases from V and 2 from J; bases not matched to a gene: 11. The DNA of the CDR3 is TGTGCCAGCAGTCCAGAACCCGGGACAGGCGCCTACGAGCAGTACTTC. Its translation: CASSPEPGTGAYEQYF.

The J gene is TRBJ1-1, the V gene TRBV18; no firm D call. The V and J ends lost 3 bases and 2 bases respectively, with 10 bases between them. CDR1 and CDR2 (germline): KGHSH, LQKENI. The CDR3 is 14 residues long. As DNA, the CDR3 is TGTGCCAGCTCACCCCTGCAGGATAACACTGAAGCTTTCTTT. Translating it yields CASSPLQDNTEAFF.

The gene calls are TRBV4-1 and TRBJ1-1; 7 bases are shared with TRBD1. Germline V CDR1 and CDR2: MGHRA, YSYEKL. V shed 6 bases and J 4 bases; nucleotides not matched to a gene: 8. The CDR3 sequence is 14 residues long. The CDR3 here is CASRLLGQLTEAFF. DNA for the CDR3: TGCGCCAGCAGACTACTGGGACAGCTCACTGAAGCTTTCTTT.

This clone turned up a few times. The chain couples TRBV19 to TRBJ1-2; 9 positions agree with TRBD1. V shed 5 bases and J 4 bases; nucleotides not matched to a gene: 11. The CDR3 has 16 residues. Germline values: CDR1 LNHDA, CDR2 SQIVND (reference sequence). The CDR3, as DNA: TGTGCCAGTAGTCCGACCGGGACAGGGAAAGGCTATGGCTACACCTTC. It encodes CASSPTGTGKGYGYTF.

This chain joins TRBV19 and TRBJ1-5; D not certain. Germline lookup yields CDR1 LNHDA and CDR2 SQIVND (reference sequence). The CDR3 runs to 14 residues. V dropped 3 bases and J dropped 3 bases, with 9 bases sitting between them. CDR3 protein: CASSIQAPNQPQHF. The CDR3 region has the DNA TGTGCCAGTAGTATCCAGGCCCCCAATCAGCCCCAGCATTTT.

V usage is TRBV28 and J usage is TRBJ2-1; TRBD2 matches at 9 bases. The V and J ends lost 8 bases and 5 bases, in that order; junction bases with no gene match: 10. There are 15 residues in the CDR3. Germline-derived CDR1 and CDR2 are MDHEN and SYDVKM. DNA of the CDR3: TGTGCCAGCCAACCACCGGGACTAGCCCACAATGAGCAGTTCTTC. This gives the protein CASQPPGLAHNEQFF.

V and J are TRBV2 and TRBJ2-1; TRBD2 matches 12 bases. Germline loops: CDR1 SNHLY, CDR2 FYNNEI. The length of the CDR3 is 15 residues. V was pared by 5 bases and J by 7 bases, with 6 bases of the junction left unmatched. The CDR3, as DNA: TGTGCCAGCAGTTGGACTAGCGGGATTGGGAATGAGCAGTTCTTC. Translation gives CASSWTSGIGNEQFF.

CDR3 sequence reads: CASSQADNSPLHF. In DNA, the CDR3 is TGTGCCAGCAGCCAAGCAGATAATTCACCCCTCCACTTT. This chain uses TRBV3-1 (or the pseudogene TRBV3-2) with TRBJ1-6; D is ambiguous. The CDR3 spans 13 residues. The germline gives CDR1 LGHDT, CDR2 YNNKEL (reference sequence). Trimming left V 1 base short and J 5 bases short, with 3 bases between.

The chain has TRBV2 and TRBJ1-2; D uncertain. Trimming shortened V by 4 bases and J by 0 bases, and 18 bases separated the two germline ends. Germline V gene lookup returns CDR1 SNHLY and CDR2 FYNNEI. The CDR3 is made up of 17 amino acids. CDR3 DNA: TGTGCCAGCAGTGCGCGCTCATTTCTCCTTGCTAACTATGGCTACACCTTC. This translates into CASSARSFLLANYGYTF. The full variable domain, rest sourced from reference TRBV2 and TRBJ1-2, is EPEVTQTPSHQVTQMGQEVILRCVPISNHLYFYWYRQILGQKVEFLVSFYNNEISEKSEIFDDQFSVERPDGSNFTLKIRSTKLEDSAMYFCASSARSFLLANYGYTFGSGTRLTVV.

This clone was counted only a few times. The same CDR3 is also encoded by other DNA sequences in this sample. CDR3 DNA sequence: TGTGCCAGCAGCCAGGGTAGGGGAGAGACCCAGTACTTC. Translated, it gives CASSQGRGETQYF. V gene TRBV3-1 (or the pseudogene TRBV3-2) combines with J gene TRBJ2-5, with a weak D call TRBD1 (5 bases). The CDR3 contains 13 residues. Germline V gene sequence: CDR1 LGHDT, CDR2 YNNKEL (reference sequence). Between the trimmed V and J ends, which lost 3 bases and 4 bases, there was a span of 9 bases.

The gene calls are TRBV6-5 and TRBJ2-1; unclear D gene. Germline CDR1 MNHEY, CDR2 SVGAGI. This CDR3 comprises 13 residues. The ends were cut back, 7 bases at V and 4 bases at J, with 11 bases in the middle. The CDR3: CASTVGRYNEQFF. The DNA of the CDR3 is TGTGCCAGCACGGTGGGCAGATACAATGAGCAGTTCTTC.

V gene TRBV28 combines with J gene TRBJ2-5, with 13 bases that match TRBD2. V shed 6 bases and J 5 bases; nucleotides not matched to a gene: 12. This CDR3 has 17 residues. CDR1 is MDHEN and CDR2 is SYDVKM in the germline V gene. This CDR3 is CASSTLLAGGPVETQYF. CDR3 coding DNA: TGTGCCAGCAGCACACTACTAGCGGGGGGGCCGGTGGAGACCCAGTACTTC.